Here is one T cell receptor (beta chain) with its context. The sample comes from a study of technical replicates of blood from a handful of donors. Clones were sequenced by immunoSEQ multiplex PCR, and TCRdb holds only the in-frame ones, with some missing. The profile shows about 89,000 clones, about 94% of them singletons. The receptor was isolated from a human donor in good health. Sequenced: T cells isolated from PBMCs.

The CDR3 DNA follows: TGTGCCAGTAGTATAGATCCTGAGATAGCGTATATCAATCAGCCCCAGCATTTT. It yields the protein CASSIDPEIAYINQPQHF. V gene TRBV19 combines with J gene TRBJ1-5; D is unclear. Germline loops: CDR1 LNHDA, CDR2 SQIVND (reference sequence). This CDR3 spans 18 amino acids. V shed 0 bases and J shed 3 bases, with 18 bases lying between them.